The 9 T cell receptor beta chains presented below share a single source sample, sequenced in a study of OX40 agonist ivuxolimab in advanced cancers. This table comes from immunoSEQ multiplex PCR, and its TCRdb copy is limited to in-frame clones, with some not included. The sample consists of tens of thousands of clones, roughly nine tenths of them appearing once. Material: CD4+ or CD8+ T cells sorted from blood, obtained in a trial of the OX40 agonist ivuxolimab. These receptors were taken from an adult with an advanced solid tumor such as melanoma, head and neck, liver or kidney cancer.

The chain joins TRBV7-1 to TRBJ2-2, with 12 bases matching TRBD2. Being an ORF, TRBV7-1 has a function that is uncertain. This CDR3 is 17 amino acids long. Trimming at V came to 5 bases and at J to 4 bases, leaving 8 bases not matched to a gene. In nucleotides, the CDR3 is TGTGCCAGCAGCCCAACTAGCGGGAGGTCGTTCACCGGGGAGCTGTTTTTT. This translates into CASSPTSGRSFTGELFF.

As DNA, the CDR3 is TGCGCCAGCAGCCAAGACTTGGGACAGGGATTTGGGACCCAGTACTTC. As protein: CASSQDLGQGFGTQYF. V is TRBV4-1 and J is TRBJ2-5, with 9 bases identical to TRBD1. The V and J ends lost 0 bases and 7 bases, in that order; junction bases with no gene match: 9. The length of the CDR3 is 16 residues. Germline lookup yields CDR1 MGHRA and CDR2 YSYEKL.

DNA for the CDR3: TGCGCCAGCAGCTTGGGAAGGGCAGCTGTGTCCACCATATATTTT. This codes for CASSLGRAAVSTIYF. V and J are TRBV5-1 and TRBJ1-3; no clear D. CDR3 length equals 15 residues. Germline V CDR1 and CDR2: SGHRS, YFSETQ. V dropped 0 bases and J dropped 9 bases, with 16 bases sitting between them.

Here the CDR3 DNA reads TGTGCCAGCAGCGTACCGGGACTACACGCCTCCAATGAGCAGTTCTTC. Its protein is CASSVPGLHASNEQFF. This sequence joins TRBV7-9 and TRBJ2-1; 7 bases align to TRBD2. The junction had 13 bases not matched to a gene; V was cut back by 5 bases and J by 6 bases. The CDR3 extends over 16 amino acids. The V gene's germline CDR1 is SEHNR and CDR2 FQNEAQ (reference sequence).

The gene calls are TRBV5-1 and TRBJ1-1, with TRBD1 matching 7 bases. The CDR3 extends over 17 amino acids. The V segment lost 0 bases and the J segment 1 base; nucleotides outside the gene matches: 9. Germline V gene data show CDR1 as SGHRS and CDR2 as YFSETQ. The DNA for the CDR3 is TGCGCCAGCAGCTTGGAGAGGGCCAGGGGGAGGAACACTGAAGCTTTCTTT. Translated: CASSLERARGRNTEAFF.

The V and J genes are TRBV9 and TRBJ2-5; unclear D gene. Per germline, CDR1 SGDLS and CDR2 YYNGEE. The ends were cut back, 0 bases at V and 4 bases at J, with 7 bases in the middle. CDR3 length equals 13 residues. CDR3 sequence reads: CASSVEHRETQYF. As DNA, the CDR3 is TGTGCCAGCAGCGTAGAACACCGAGAGACCCAGTACTTC.

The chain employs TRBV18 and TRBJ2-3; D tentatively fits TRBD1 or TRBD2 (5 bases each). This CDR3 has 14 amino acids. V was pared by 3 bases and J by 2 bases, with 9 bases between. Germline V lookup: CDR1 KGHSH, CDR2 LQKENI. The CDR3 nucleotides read TGTGCCAGCTCACCCTGGGACCTCACAGATACGCAGTATTTT. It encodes CASSPWDLTDTQYF.

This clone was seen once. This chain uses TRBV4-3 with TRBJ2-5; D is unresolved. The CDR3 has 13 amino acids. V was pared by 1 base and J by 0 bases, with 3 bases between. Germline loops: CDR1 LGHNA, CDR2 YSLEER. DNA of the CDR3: TGCGCCAGCAGCCAAGGATACCAAGAGACCCAGTACTTC. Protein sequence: CASSQGYQETQYF.

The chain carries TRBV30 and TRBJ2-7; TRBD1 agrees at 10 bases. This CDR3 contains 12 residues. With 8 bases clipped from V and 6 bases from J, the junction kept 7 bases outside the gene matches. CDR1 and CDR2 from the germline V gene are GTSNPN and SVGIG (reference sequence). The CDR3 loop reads CAGTGVGPEQYF. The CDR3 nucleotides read TGTGCCGGGACAGGGGTCGGCCCCGAGCAGTACTTC.